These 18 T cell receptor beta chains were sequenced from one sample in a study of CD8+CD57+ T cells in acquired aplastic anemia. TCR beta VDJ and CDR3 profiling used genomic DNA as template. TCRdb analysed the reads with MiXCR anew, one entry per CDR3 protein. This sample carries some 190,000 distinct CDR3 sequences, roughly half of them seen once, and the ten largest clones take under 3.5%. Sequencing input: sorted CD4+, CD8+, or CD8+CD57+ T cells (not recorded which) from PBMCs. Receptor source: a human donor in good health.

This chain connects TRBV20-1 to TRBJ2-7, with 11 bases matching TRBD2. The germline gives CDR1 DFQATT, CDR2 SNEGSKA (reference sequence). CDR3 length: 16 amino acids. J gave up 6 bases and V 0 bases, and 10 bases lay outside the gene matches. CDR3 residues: CSARDTGVAGGCEQYF. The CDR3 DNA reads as TGCAGTGCTAGAGATACAGGAGTAGCGGGAGGGTGCGAGCAGTACTTC.

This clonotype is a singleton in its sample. This CDR3 reads CAGSPGLNYNSPLHF. For the CDR3, the DNA is TGTGCAGGTAGTCCGGGACTGAACTATAATTCACCCCTCCACTTT. V and J are TRBV19 and TRBJ1-6; D perhaps matches TRBD1 (5 bases). This CDR3 is 15 amino acids long. Looked up from germline, CDR1 is LNHDA and CDR2 is SQIVND (reference sequence).

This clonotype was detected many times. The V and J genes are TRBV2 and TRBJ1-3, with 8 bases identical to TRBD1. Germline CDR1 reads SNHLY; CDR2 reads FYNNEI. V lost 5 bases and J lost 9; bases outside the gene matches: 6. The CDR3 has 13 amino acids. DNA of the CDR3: TGTGCCAGCAGTTGGAGGACAGGGAGCACCATATATTTT. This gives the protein CASSWRTGSTIYF.

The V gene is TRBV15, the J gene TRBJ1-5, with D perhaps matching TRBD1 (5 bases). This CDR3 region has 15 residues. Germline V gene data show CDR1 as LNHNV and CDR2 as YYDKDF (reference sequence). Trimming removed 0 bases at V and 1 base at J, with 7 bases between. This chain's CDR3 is CATSREKGSNQPQHF. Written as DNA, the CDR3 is TGTGCCACCAGCAGAGAGAAGGGGAGCAATCAGCCCCAGCATTTT.

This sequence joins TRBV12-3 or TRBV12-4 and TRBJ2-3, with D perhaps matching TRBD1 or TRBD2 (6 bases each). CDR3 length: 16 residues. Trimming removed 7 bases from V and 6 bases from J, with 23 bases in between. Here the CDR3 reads CASIPPAGGGSDTQYF. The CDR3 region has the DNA TGTGCCAGCATCCCCCCGGCTGGAGGGGGTTCGGATACGCAGTATTTT.

The DNA for the CDR3 is TGTGCCACCAGCAGAGATGGTGGGGGGAAGACCCAGTACTTC. This codes for CATSRDGGGKTQYF. This chain joins TRBV15 and TRBJ2-5; maybe TRBD2 (6 bases). CDR1 and CDR2 from the germline V gene are LNHNV and YYDKDF (reference sequence). With 0 bases removed from V and 6 bases from J, the gap between germline ends came to 11 bases. This CDR3 region has 14 residues.

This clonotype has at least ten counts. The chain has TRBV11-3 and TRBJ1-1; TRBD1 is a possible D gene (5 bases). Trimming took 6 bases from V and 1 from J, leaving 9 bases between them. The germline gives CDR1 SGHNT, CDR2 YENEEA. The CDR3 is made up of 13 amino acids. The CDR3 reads CASRPGGNTEAFF. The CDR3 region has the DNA TGTGCCAGCAGGCCCGGGGGGAACACTGAAGCTTTCTTT.

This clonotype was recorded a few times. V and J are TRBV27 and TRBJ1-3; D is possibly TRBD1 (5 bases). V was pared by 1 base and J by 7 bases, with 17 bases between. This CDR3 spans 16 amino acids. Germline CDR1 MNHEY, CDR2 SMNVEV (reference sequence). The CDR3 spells CASSLYPRGAANTIYF. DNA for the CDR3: TGTGCCAGCAGTTTATACCCGAGAGGGGCCGCGAACACCATATATTTT.

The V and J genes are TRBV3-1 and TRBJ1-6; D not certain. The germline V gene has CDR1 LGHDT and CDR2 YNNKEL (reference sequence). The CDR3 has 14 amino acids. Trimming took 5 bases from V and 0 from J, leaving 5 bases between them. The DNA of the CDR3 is TGTGCCAGCAGCATCGACTCCTATAATTCACCCCTCCACTTT. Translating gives CASSIDSYNSPLHF.

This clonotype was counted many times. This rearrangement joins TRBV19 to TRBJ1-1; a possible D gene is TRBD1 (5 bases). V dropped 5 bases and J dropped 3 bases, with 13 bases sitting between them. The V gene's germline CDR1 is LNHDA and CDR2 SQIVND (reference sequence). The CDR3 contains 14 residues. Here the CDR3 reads CASSGDSGDTEAFF. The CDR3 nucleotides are TGTGCCAGTAGTGGGGACTCCGGCGACACTGAAGCTTTCTTT.

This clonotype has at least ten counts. CDR3 sequence reads: CSASLMIPSGDQETQYF. In nucleotides, the CDR3 is TGCAGTGCTAGCCTCATGATCCCTAGCGGGGACCAAGAGACCCAGTACTTC. The rearrangement links TRBV20-1 to TRBJ2-5, with 9 bases fitting TRBD2. CDR1 and CDR2 from the germline V gene are DFQATT and SNEGSKA (reference sequence). The length of the CDR3 is 17 residues. The junction had 11 bases not matched to a gene; V was cut back by 3 bases and J by 0 bases.

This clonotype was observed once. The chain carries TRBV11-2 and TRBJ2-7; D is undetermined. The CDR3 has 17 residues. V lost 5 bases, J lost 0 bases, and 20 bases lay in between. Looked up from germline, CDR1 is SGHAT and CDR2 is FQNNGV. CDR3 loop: CASSTPRTGPSSYEQYF. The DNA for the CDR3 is TGTGCCAGCAGCACCCCACGGACGGGCCCTAGCTCCTACGAGCAGTACTTC.

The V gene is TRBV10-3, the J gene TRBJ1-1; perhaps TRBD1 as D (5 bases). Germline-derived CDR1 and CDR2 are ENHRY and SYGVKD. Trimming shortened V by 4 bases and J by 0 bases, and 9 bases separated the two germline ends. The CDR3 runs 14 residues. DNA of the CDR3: TGTGCCATCAGTGGGGACGATTTGAACACTGAAGCTTTCTTT. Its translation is CAISGDDLNTEAFF.

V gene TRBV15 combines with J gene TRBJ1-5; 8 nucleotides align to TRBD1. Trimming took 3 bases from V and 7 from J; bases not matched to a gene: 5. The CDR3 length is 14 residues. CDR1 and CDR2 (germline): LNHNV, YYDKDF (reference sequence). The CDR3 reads CATSSQGATQPQHF. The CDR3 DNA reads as TGTGCCACCAGCAGCCAGGGGGCAACGCAGCCCCAGCATTTT.

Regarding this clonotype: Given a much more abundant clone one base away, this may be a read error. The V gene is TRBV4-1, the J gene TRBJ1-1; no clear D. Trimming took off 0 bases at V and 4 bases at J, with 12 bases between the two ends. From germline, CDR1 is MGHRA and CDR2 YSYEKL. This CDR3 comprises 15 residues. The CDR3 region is CASSQDGEPSTEAFF. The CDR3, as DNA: TGCGCCAGCAGCCAAGACGGGGAACCTAGCACTGAAGCTTTCTTT.

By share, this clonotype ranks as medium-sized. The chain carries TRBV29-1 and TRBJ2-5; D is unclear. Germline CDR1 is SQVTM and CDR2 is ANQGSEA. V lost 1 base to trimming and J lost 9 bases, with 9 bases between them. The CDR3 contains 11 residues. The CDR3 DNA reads TGCAGCGTTGAAGCGGGTCGTCCCCAGTACTTC. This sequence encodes CSVEAGRPQYF.

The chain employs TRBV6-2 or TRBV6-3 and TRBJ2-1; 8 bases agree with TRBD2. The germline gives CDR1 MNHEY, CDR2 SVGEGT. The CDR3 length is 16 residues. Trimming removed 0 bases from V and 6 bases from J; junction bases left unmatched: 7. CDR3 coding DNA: TGTGCCAGCAGTTACTCGAAACTAGCGGCCTGCAATGAGCAGTTCTTC. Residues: CASSYSKLAACNEQFF.

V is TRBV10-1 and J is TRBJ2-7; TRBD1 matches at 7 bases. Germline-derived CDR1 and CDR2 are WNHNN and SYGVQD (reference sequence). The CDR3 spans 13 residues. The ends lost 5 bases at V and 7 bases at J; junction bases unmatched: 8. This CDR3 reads CASSRGTVEEQYF. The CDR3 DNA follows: TGCGCCAGCAGTAGAGGGACAGTCGAAGAGCAGTACTTC.